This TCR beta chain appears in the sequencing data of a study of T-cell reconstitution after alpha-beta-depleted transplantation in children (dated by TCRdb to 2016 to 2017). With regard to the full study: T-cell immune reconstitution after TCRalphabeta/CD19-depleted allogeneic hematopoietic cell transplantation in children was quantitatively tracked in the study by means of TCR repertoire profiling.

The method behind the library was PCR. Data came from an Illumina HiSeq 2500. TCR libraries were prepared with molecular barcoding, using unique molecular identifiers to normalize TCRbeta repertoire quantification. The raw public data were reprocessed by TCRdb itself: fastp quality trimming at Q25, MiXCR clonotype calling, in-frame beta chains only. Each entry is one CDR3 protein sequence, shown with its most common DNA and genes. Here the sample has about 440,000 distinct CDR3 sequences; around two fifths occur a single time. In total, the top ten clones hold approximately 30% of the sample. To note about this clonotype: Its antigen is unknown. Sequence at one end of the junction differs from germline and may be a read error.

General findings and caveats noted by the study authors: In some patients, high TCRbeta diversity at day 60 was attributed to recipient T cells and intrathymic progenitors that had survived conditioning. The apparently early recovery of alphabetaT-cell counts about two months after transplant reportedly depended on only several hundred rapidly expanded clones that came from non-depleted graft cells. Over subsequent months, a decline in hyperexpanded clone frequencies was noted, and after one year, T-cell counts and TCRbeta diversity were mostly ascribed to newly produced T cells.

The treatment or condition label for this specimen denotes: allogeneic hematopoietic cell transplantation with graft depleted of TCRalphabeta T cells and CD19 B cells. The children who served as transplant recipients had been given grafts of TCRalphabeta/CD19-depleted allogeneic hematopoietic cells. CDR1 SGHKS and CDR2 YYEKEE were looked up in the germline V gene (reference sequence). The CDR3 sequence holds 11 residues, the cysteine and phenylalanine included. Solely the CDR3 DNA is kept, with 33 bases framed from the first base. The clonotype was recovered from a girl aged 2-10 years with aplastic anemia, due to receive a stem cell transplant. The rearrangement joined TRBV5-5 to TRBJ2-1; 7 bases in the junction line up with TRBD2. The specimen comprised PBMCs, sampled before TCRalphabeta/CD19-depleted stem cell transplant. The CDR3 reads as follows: CASSLFSGARF. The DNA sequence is TGTGCCAGCAGCTTGTTCAGCGGGGCTCGCTTC.